This TCR beta chain emerged from a study of blood T cell repertoires in COVID-19. At the level of the study: Samples came from the United States, Italy and Spain, spanning acute and convalescent COVID-19. T cells, B-cell-depleted T cells, or PBMCs supplied cDNA or gDNA.

Looked up from germline, CDR1 is LGHNA and CDR2 is YSLEER. There are 14 residues in the CDR3. The V gene lost 0 bases and the J gene lost 2 bases, with 7 bases spanning the gap. Original methodology: Reference gene primer amplification gave estimated nucleated cell counts. TCRdb keeps only in-frame clones here, not all; method: immunoSEQ multiplex PCR. V, J and clone size are those of that table, while D and trimming were read from the DNA. The sample consists of under 300,000 clones, about 91% of them appearing once. This sequence joins TRBV4-3 and TRBJ2-5, with D unclear. Sequenced: peripheral blood. The sequence derives from a woman in her thirties or forties who had recovered from COVID-19. CDR3 amino acids: CASSQDVRQETQYF. The CDR3 DNA follows: TGCGCCAGCAGCCAAGATGTCAGACAAGAGACCCAGTACTTC.